Below are 32 T cell receptor beta chains sequenced from a single sample in a study of blood T cell repertoires in COVID-19. Data came from immunoSEQ multiplex PCR; TCRdb stores just in-frame clones and leaves some out. This repertoire shows about 370,000 clones, around 90% found once; its top ten account for 3%. Sequencing was done on a sample of peripheral blood. Receptors originate from a young woman with COVID-19, enrolled during active disease.

J is TRBJ1-3 and V is TRBV2; D is ambiguous. The ends were cut back, 3 bases at V and 0 bases at J, with 9 bases in the middle. The germline CDR1 and CDR2 sequences are SNHLY and FYNNEI. CDR3 length equals 15 residues. CDR3 coding DNA: TGTGCCAGCAGTGAGCGGTACTACTCTGGAAACACCATATATTTT. This translates into CASSERYYSGNTIYF.

The V gene is TRBV19, the J gene TRBJ2-3; 14 nucleotides agree with TRBD2. The CDR3 runs 17 residues. Germline CDR1 is LNHDA and CDR2 is SQIVND (reference sequence). The trim removed 7 bases at V and 4 bases at J, leaving 10 bases unmatched. In DNA, the CDR3 is TGTGCCAGTAATCACGGGACTAGCGGGGGAAAGCCAGATACGCAGTATTTT. Amino acids: CASNHGTSGGKPDTQYF.

The chain links TRBV12-3 or TRBV12-4 to TRBJ2-1; D is undetermined. V lost 4 bases, J lost 12 bases, and 10 bases lay in between. This CDR3 is built from 11 residues. The DNA of the CDR3 is TGTGCCAGCAGTTCTCACTCCTGGCAGTTCTTC. It specifies CASSSHSWQFF.

J is TRBJ2-3 and V is TRBV11-3; possibly TRBD1 for D (6 bases). The CDR3 loop spans 14 amino acids. V shed 1 base and J shed 3 bases, with 8 bases lying between them. Germline loops: CDR1 SGHNT, CDR2 YENEEA. The CDR3 reads CASSLGQETDTQYF. Written as DNA, the CDR3 is TGTGCCAGCAGCTTAGGACAGGAAACAGATACGCAGTATTTT.

The V call is TRBV5-6, the J call TRBJ2-2; no clear D. Germline V CDR1 and CDR2: SGHDT, YYEEEE. The length of the CDR3 is 13 residues. With 2 bases removed from V and 7 bases from J, the gap between germline ends came to 9 bases. The CDR3 sequence is CASSFGGGGELFF. DNA for the CDR3: TGTGCCAGCAGCTTCGGTGGCGGCGGGGAGCTGTTTTTT.

A note on this clone: Other DNA sequences of this sample code for an identical CDR3. The rearrangement links TRBV9 to TRBJ1-2; D is unclear. The CDR3 has 12 residues. V shed 0 bases and J shed 4 bases, with 4 bases lying between them. Germline assignment: CDR1 SGDLS and CDR2 YYNGEE. CDR3 sequence reads: CASSVGGYGYTF. In nucleotides, the CDR3 is TGTGCCAGCAGCGTAGGAGGCTATGGCTACACCTTC.

The CDR3 sequence: CASSEGRYNEQFF. Written as DNA, the CDR3 is TGTGCCAGCAGTGAAGGCAGGTACAATGAGCAGTTCTTC. The chain recombines TRBV2 with TRBJ2-1; D unresolved. Germline V gene sequence: CDR1 SNHLY, CDR2 FYNNEI. CDR3 length: 13 residues. V was shortened by 1 base and J by 4 bases, with 5 bases between the two germline ends.

This chain joins TRBV20-1 and TRBJ2-1, with TRBD2 matching over 10 bases. With 3 bases clipped from V and 3 bases from J, the junction kept 5 bases outside the gene matches. CDR1 is DFQATT, CDR2 SNEGSKA, per germline (reference sequence). The CDR3 runs to 15 residues. This CDR3 reads CSASQGLAVYNEQFF. CDR3 coding DNA: TGCAGTGCTAGTCAAGGACTAGCGGTCTACAATGAGCAGTTCTTC.

The V call is TRBV20-1, the J call TRBJ2-7, with 8 nucleotides matching TRBD1. Germline V lookup: CDR1 DFQATT, CDR2 SNEGSKA (reference sequence). The length of the CDR3 is 14 residues. Germline trimming cut 3 bases from V and 7 bases from J; bases unmatched to any gene: 11. As DNA, the CDR3 is TGCAGTGCTAGTGCCGACAGGGGTTCGCGTGAGCAGTACTTC. It is translated as CSASADRGSREQYF.

The chain links TRBV15 to TRBJ2-3; 8 positions match TRBD1. CDR1 LNHNV and CDR2 YYDKDF come from the germline V gene (reference sequence). V lost 1 base and J lost 4; bases outside the gene matches: 4. CDR3 size: 15 residues. The CDR3 loop reads CATSRATGASDTQYF. For the CDR3, the DNA is TGTGCCACCAGCAGAGCGACAGGGGCTTCAGATACGCAGTATTTT.

The chain is built from TRBV5-8 and TRBJ2-7, with TRBD1 as a possible D gene (5 bases). From germline, CDR1 is SGHTS and CDR2 YDEGEE. This CDR3 is 16 amino acids long. Trimming cost V 1 base and J 4 bases, with 18 bases left between them. As DNA, the CDR3 is TGTGCCAGCAGCTTGATTCTTGGCGACAGAGTATACGAGCAGTACGTC. This gives the protein CASSLILGDRVYEQYV.

The V call is TRBV28, the J call TRBJ2-1; weak D call: TRBD2 (7 bases). The V end lost 3 bases, the J end lost 3 bases, and 18 bases lay between the germline ends. This CDR3 contains 17 residues. Germline-derived CDR1 and CDR2 are MDHEN and SYDVKM. CDR3 DNA: TGTGCCAGCAGTTTCTTAGGTGGGGGGGCGGTCTACAATGAGCAGTTCTTC. Translated, it gives CASSFLGGGAVYNEQFF.

This chain joins TRBV18 and TRBJ1-1; the match to TRBD1 covers 9 bases. With 1 base clipped from V and 1 base from J, the junction kept 1 base outside the gene matches. The CDR3 is made up of 15 amino acids. CDR1 and CDR2 from the germline V gene are KGHSH and LQKENI. The CDR3 is CASSPQGQGNTEAFF. The CDR3 bases are TGTGCCAGCTCACCACAGGGACAGGGGAACACTGAAGCTTTCTTT.

CDR3: CASTRGDRGNEQFF. In DNA form, the CDR3 reads TGTGCCAGCACCCGGGGGGACAGGGGAAATGAGCAGTTCTTC. The chain recombines TRBV28 with TRBJ2-1; 10 positions agree with TRBD1. Germline lookup yields CDR1 MDHEN and CDR2 SYDVKM. The CDR3 runs to 14 residues. Trimming at V came to 7 bases and at J to 7 bases, leaving 7 bases not matched to a gene.

The gene calls are TRBV24-1 and TRBJ2-2; 7 bases are shared with TRBD1. Per germline, CDR1 KGHDR and CDR2 SFDVKD. The junction had 4 bases not matched to a gene; V was cut back by 0 bases and J by 7 bases. There are 15 residues in the CDR3. Here the CDR3 reads CATSDLDREYGELFF. The CDR3 DNA reads as TGTGCCACCAGTGATTTGGACAGGGAGTACGGGGAGCTGTTTTTT.

The V call is TRBV5-1, the J call TRBJ2-1, with 7 nucleotides matching TRBD2. This CDR3 contains 14 residues. V was pared by 7 bases and J by 0 bases, with 4 bases of the junction left unmatched. The germline gives CDR1 SGHRS, CDR2 YFSETQ. DNA for the CDR3: TGCGCCAGCGAAGAGCGGGGCTCCTACAATGAGCAGTTCTTC. Its protein product is CASEERGSYNEQFF.

The chain joins TRBV6-6 to TRBJ1-2, with TRBD1 identical over 7 bases. Germline CDR1 MNHNY, CDR2 SVGAGI (reference sequence). J gave up 0 bases and V 10 bases, and 5 bases lay outside the gene matches. CDR3 length equals 13 residues. The chain's CDR3 is CANADRPNYGYTF. CDR3 DNA sequence: TGTGCCAACGCGGACAGGCCTAACTATGGCTACACCTTC.

This chain links TRBV4-3 with TRBJ1-1, with TRBD1 matching over 8 bases. From germline, CDR1 is LGHNA and CDR2 YSLEER. The CDR3 consists of 17 residues. The V gene end was trimmed by 1 base and the J gene end by 0 bases; junction bases not matched to a gene: 7. The CDR3, as DNA: TGCGCCAGCAGCCAAGGGGGACAGGTTGGCCTGAACACTGAAGCTTTCTTT. Translation: CASSQGGQVGLNTEAFF.

This chain links TRBV2 with TRBJ2-7, with D tentatively TRBD1 (6 bases). Trimming stripped 5 bases from V and 4 bases from J, with 12 bases between. The CDR3 sequence is 13 residues long. Germline loops: CDR1 SNHLY, CDR2 FYNNEI. CDR3 nucleotides: TGTGCCAGCAGTCCGGGACAAAATTACGAGCAGTACGTC. It translates to CASSPGQNYEQYV.

The V call is TRBV5-6, the J call TRBJ2-3, with D hard to call. The V gene's germline CDR1 is SGHDT and CDR2 YYEEEE. This CDR3 contains 15 residues. Trimming left V 3 bases short and J 1 base short, with 12 bases between. CDR3 loop: CASSYTFTRTDTQYF. Written as DNA, the CDR3 is TGTGCCAGCAGCTACACCTTTACCCGCACAGATACGCAGTATTTT.

This chain links TRBV7-2 with TRBJ2-3, with 9 bases matching TRBD2. The CDR3 has 16 amino acids. V gave up 2 bases and J gave up 4 bases; unmatched junction bases: 7. Germline V gene data show CDR1 as SGHTA and CDR2 as FQGNSA. The CDR3 reads CASSLNSGRISDTQYF. CDR3 DNA sequence: TGTGCCAGCAGCTTAAACAGCGGGAGGATCTCAGATACGCAGTATTTT.

The CDR3 spells CASSLSPTGIGEEAFF. CDR3 sequence (DNA): TGTGCCAGCAGCTTATCCCCGACGGGTATAGGGGAAGAAGCTTTCTTT. This rearrangement joins TRBV7-8 to TRBJ1-1, with D tentatively TRBD1 (5 bases). The CDR3 totals 16 residues. CDR1 is SGHVS, CDR2 FQNEAQ, per germline. V shed 2 bases and J shed 8 bases, with 21 bases lying between them.

The chain combines TRBV11-3 with TRBJ2-2; TRBD2 matches 11 bases. J gave up 3 bases and V 5 bases, and 8 bases lay outside the gene matches. CDR3 size: 17 residues. Per the germline V gene, CDR1 is SGHNT and CDR2 is YENEEA. This CDR3 is CASSGSGGAVDTGELFF. CDR3 coding DNA: TGTGCCAGCAGCGGTAGCGGGGGGGCCGTCGACACCGGGGAGCTGTTTTTT.

The CDR3 DNA is TGCGCCAGCAGTGCCACAGGGATGAACACTGAAGCTTTCTTT. Protein sequence: CASSATGMNTEAFF. This sequence joins TRBV10-1 and TRBJ1-1, with D maybe TRBD1 (6 bases). V dropped 4 bases and J dropped 0 bases, with 9 bases sitting between them. In germline, CDR1 is WNHNN, CDR2 SYGVQD (reference sequence). The CDR3 consists of 14 residues.

The chain couples TRBV5-1 to TRBJ1-1; 7 bases agree with TRBD1. The CDR3 totals 15 residues. Trimming took 4 bases from V and 0 from J; bases not matched to a gene: 6. Per the germline V gene, CDR1 is SGHRS and CDR2 is YFSETQ. CDR3: CASSTRTGVNTEAFF. DNA for the CDR3: TGCGCCAGCAGCACGCGGACAGGAGTGAACACTGAAGCTTTCTTT.

The rearrangement links TRBV7-2 to TRBJ2-3; possibly TRBD2 for D (6 bases). This CDR3 comprises 16 residues. V gave up 0 bases and J gave up 1 base, with 11 bases separating them. Germline CDR1 SGHTA, CDR2 FQGNSA. CDR3 sequence reads: CASSLARAGGTDTQYF. DNA of the CDR3: TGTGCCAGCAGCTTAGCGCGAGCGGGCGGCACAGATACGCAGTATTTT.

The chain carries TRBV10-3 and TRBJ2-3, with 9 bases identical to TRBD2. Germline V CDR1 and CDR2: ENHRY, SYGVKD. This CDR3 has 15 residues. V trimming: 0 bases; J trimming: 6 bases; junction bases outside the gene matches: 4. The CDR3 DNA reads TGTGCCATCAGTGAGTCTAGCGGGAGTTGGGATACGCAGTATTTT. This codes for CAISESSGSWDTQYF.

The chain carries TRBV11-3 and TRBJ1-1, with TRBD1 matching over 7 bases. Germline values: CDR1 SGHNT, CDR2 YENEEA. Unmatched junction bases numbered 7, after V lost 1 base and J lost 8 bases. This CDR3 comprises 14 residues. The DNA of the CDR3 is TGTGCCAGCAGCTTAGGGGTCGGGGACAGAGAAGCTTTCTTT. This codes for CASSLGVGDREAFF. The whole variable domain, remainder taken from reference TRBV11-3 and TRBJ1-1, is EAGVVQSPRYKIIEKKQPVAFWCNPISGHNTLYWYLQNLGQGPELLIRYENEEAVDDSQLPKDRFSAERLKGVDSTLKIQPAELGDSAVYLCASSLGVGDREAFFGQGTRLTVV.

This sequence joins TRBV27 and TRBJ2-7, with D maybe TRBD2 (6 bases). Germline V lookup: CDR1 MNHEY, CDR2 SMNVEV (reference sequence). The V and J ends lost 6 bases and 4 bases respectively, with 16 bases between them. The CDR3 is made up of 14 amino acids. The DNA of the CDR3 is TGTGCCAGCAGCCGGGACTCCTATCTATACGAGCAGTACGTC. This translates into CASSRDSYLYEQYV.

The rearrangement joins TRBV5-5 to TRBJ1-1; 10 nucleotides match TRBD1. This CDR3 has 16 residues. Germline CDR1 SGHKS, CDR2 YYEKEE (reference sequence). The trim removed 3 bases at V and 4 bases at J, leaving 9 bases unmatched. CDR3: CASSYRRQGASTEAFF. Here the CDR3 DNA reads TGTGCCAGCAGCTATCGAAGACAGGGGGCGAGCACTGAAGCTTTCTTT.

This sequence joins TRBV6-1 and TRBJ2-4; D is unresolved. The germline CDR1 and CDR2 sequences are MNHNS and SASEGT. V shed 2 bases and J shed 0 bases, with 5 bases lying between them. CDR3 size: 14 residues. The CDR3 DNA follows: TGTGCCAGCAGTGAAATTATAGCCAAAAACATTCAGTACTTC. Encoded protein: CASSEIIAKNIQYF.

This chain connects TRBV5-4 to TRBJ2-1; 8 bases fit TRBD1. The V gene's germline CDR1 is SGHNT and CDR2 YYREEE (reference sequence). With V trimmed by 4 bases and J by 5 bases, 2 bases remained unmatched. The CDR3 covers 13 residues. CDR3 sequence: CASSPDRDNEQFF. CDR3 DNA sequence: TGTGCCAGCAGCCCGGACAGGGACAATGAGCAGTTCTTC.